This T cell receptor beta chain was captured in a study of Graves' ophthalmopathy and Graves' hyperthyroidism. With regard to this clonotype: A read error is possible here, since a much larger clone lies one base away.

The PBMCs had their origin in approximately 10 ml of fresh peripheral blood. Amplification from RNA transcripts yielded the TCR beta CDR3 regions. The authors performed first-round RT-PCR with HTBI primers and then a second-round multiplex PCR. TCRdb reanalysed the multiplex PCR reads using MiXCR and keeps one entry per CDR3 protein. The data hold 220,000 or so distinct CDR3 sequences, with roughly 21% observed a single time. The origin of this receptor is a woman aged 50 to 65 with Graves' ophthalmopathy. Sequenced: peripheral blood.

CDR3: CASSWDTDQPQHF. CDR3 in DNA: TGCGCCAGCAGCTGGGACACTGATCAGCCCCAGCATTTT. The rearrangement uses TRBV10-1 and TRBJ1-5, with a possible D match to TRBD1 (6 bases). Germline V lookup: CDR1 WNHNN, CDR2 SYGVQD (reference sequence). There are 13 residues in the CDR3. Trimming stripped 6 bases from V and 5 bases from J, with 11 bases between.